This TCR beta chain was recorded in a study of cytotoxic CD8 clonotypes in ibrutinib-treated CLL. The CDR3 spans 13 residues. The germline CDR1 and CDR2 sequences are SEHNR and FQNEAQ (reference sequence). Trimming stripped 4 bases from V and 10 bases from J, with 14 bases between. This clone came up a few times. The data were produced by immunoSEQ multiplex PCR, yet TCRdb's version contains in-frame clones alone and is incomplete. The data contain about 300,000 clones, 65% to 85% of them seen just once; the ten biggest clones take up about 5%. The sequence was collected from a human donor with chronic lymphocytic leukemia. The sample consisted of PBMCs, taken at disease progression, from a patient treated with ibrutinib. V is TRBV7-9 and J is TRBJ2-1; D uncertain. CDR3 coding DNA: TGTGCCAGCAGCTCCTTTCTCGCCAGGGAGCAGTTCTTC. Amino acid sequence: CASSSFLAREQFF.